This TCR beta chain is drawn from a study of blood T cells in healthy people across ages (dated by TCRdb to between 2015 and 2016). Notes on the research overall: In model experiments, roughly one uniquely barcoded TCR beta cDNA molecule per two T cells was captured by template switching. The study measured age-related changes in TCR beta repertoire diversity using deep sequencing normalized with unique cDNA molecular identifiers. The donors were divided into four age groups: young (average roughly 15 years), middle-aged (approximately 39), aged (roughly 60) and long-lived (around 87). To avoid experimental bias, donors of different ages were distributed randomly across sequencing lanes. Two additional independent replicas of 1 million unique cDNA reads from the same blood draw were analyzed for two donors (one aged 18 to 30 and one aged 80 or older). What the study reported, not specific to this receptor: Estimates of total diversity based on one million sequenced T cells were regarded as lower bounds and as underestimates. A strong correlation was found between observed TCR beta diversity and the percentage of naive T cells measured by flow cytometry. Since profiling was done on bulk unsorted PBMCs, naive and antigen-experienced compartments could not be conclusively compared. As age increased, observed TCR beta diversity per million T cells dropped in a roughly linear way, and a significant reduction was already evident by age about 40. Because the CMV infection status of the donors was unknown, age-related changes in expanded clonotypes may potentially have been confounded. Compared with the aged group, more naive CD4+ T cells, fewer expanded clones and increased TCR diversity were shown by the long-lived group, suggesting age selection.

Systemically healthy Caucasian individuals from Russia, approximately 39 in total and aged about 6 to 100 years, were included as donors. Each donor gave ten milliliters of peripheral blood, collected into EDTA-treated Vacutainer tubes. Ficoll-Paque density-gradient centrifugation was used to isolate PBMCs, with at least 7 million per sample. Total RNA was extracted from PBMCs with Trizol reagent, with at least 6 micrograms obtained per sample. For every donor, flow cytometry on a PBMC aliquot measured the percentage of naive CD45RAhigh/CD27high T cells. Inclusive of the bounding cysteine and phenylalanine, the CDR3 is 14 residues long. Just CDR3 DNA is preserved here, 42 bases in frame from base 1. V loses 5 bases at its end and J loses 8 bases; junction bases beyond the gene matches: 11. The germline V gene encodes CDR1 MNHEY and CDR2 SMNVEV (reference sequence). The library relied on 5' RACE. Instrument used: Illumina HiSeq 2500. A second roughly 6 to 11 cycle PCR used a sample-barcoded 5' primer and a J-beta primer mix. A template-switch 5' adaptor carrying 12 random nucleotides introduced a unique molecular identifier onto each TCR beta cDNA molecule. Each sample yielded at least 2.5 million CDR3-containing paired-end reads. First-strand cDNA was synthesized from all RNA with the Mint cDNA synthesis kit, primed by a TRBC-specific oligonucleotide. Following uracil-DNA glycosylase treatment, all cDNA underwent a first 18-cycle PCR with the universal primers M1SS and BC2_uni_R. Per the original workflow: Each sample was normalized by randomly selecting 1 million high-quality reads, each carrying a distinct molecular identifier. Reads sharing molecular identifiers were discarded rather than binned into consensus sequences. CDR3 identification, clonotype clustering and error correction used MiTCR with a Q25 quality threshold and the strictest error-elimination algorithm. A nonparametric unseen species model with Euler transformation was used to estimate lower-bound total TCR beta diversity. TCRdb cleaned the public reads at Q25 with fastp, built clones with MiXCR and kept in-frame beta chains. Each entry merges the rows of one CDR3 protein and shows their most common DNA and genes. Here the V and J calls rest on TCRdb's processing, not on the authors' analysis. The sample contains roughly 1,800,000 distinct CDR3 sequences, approximately 50% of them found a single time. About 2.1% of the sample goes to the ten largest clones.

To note about this clonotype: Which antigen it targets is not known. The input lacks base qualities; no much larger clone sits a single base away.

The specimen was blood. This TCR was sampled from a woman aged 40 to 55 in good health. The rearrangement joined TRBV27 to TRBJ1-2; TRBD1 matches 7 bases in the middle. The sequenced DNA is TGTGCCAGCAGTACAAGACAGGGCCCGGGAGGCTACACCTTC. Its protein product is CASSTRQGPGGYTF.